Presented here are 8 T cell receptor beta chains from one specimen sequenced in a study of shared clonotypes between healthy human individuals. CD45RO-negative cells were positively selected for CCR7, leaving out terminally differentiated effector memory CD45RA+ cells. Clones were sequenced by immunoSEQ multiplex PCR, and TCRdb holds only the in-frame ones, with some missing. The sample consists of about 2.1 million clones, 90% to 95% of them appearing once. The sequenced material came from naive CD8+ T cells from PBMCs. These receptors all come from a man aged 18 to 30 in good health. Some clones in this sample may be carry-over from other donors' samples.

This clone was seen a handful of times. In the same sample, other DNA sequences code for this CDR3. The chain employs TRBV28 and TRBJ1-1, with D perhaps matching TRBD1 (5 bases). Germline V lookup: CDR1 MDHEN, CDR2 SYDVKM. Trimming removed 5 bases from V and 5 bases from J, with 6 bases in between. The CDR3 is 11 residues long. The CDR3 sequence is CASSRGTEAFF. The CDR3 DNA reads TGTGCCAGCAGTCGGGGGACTGAAGCTTTCTTT. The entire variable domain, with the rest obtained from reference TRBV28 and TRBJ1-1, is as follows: DVKVTQSSRYLVKRTGEKVFLECVQDMDHENMFWYRQDPGLGLRLIYFSYDVKMKEKGDIPEGYSVSREKKERFSLILESASTNQTSMYLCASSRGTEAFFGQGTRLTVV.

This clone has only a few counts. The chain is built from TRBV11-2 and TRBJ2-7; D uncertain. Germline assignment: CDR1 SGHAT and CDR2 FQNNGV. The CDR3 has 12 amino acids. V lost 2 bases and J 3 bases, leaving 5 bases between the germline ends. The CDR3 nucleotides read TGTGCCAGCAGCTTATTAATCTACGAGCAGTACTTC. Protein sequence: CASSLLIYEQYF.

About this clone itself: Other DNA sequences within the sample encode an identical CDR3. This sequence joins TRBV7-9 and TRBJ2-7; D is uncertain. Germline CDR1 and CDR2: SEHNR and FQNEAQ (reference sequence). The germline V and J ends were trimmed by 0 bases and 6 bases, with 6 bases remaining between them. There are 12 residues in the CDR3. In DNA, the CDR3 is TGTGCCAGCAGCTTAGCTGGGTTCGAGCAGTACTTC. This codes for CASSLAGFEQYF.

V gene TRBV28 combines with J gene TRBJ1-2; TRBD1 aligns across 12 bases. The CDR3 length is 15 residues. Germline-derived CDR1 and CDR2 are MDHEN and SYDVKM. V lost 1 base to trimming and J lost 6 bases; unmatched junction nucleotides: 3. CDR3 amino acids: CASSLSGQGADGYTF. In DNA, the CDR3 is TGTGCCAGCAGTTTATCGGGACAGGGGGCAGATGGCTACACCTTC.

CDR3 coding DNA: TGTGCCAGCAGTTACGCGCAGGGAGGCCCCGGGGAGCTGTTTTTT. This gives the protein CASSYAQGGPGELFF. This sequence joins TRBV6-5 and TRBJ2-2, with TRBD2 as a possible D gene (6 bases). Per the germline V gene, CDR1 is MNHEY and CDR2 is SVGAGI. V lost 2 bases to trimming and J lost 6 bases, with 13 bases between them. The CDR3 loop spans 15 amino acids.

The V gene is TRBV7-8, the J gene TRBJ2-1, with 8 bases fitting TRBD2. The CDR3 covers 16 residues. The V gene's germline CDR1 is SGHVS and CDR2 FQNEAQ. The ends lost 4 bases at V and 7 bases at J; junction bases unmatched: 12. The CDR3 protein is CASSSNRAGGRNEQFF. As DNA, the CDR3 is TGTGCCAGCAGCTCCAACCGGGCGGGAGGTCGTAATGAGCAGTTCTTC.

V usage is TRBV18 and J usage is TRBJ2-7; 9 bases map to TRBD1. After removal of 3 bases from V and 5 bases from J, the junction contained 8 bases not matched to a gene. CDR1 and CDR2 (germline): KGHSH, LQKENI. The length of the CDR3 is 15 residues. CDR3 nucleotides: TGTGCCAGCTCACCCTTACAGGGGGCGGACGACGAGCAGTACTTC. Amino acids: CASSPLQGADDEQYF. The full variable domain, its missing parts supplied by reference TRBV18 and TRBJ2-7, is NAGVMQNPRHLVRRRGQEARLRCSPMKGHSHVYWYRQLPEEGLKFMVYLQKENIIDESGMPKERFSAEFPKEGPSILRIQQVVRGDSAAYFCASSPLQGADDEQYFGPGTRLTVT.

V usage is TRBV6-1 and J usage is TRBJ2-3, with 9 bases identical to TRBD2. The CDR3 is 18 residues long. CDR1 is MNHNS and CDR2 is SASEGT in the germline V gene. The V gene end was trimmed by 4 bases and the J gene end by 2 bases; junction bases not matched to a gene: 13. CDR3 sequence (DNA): TGTGCCAGCAGTGCGAGACTAGCGGAGGGGGATAACACAGATACGCAGTATTTT. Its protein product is CASSARLAEGDNTDTQYF.